The 13 T cell receptor beta chains below were found in one sample sequenced in a study of shared clonotypes between healthy human individuals. Generated by immunoSEQ multiplex PCR, the TCRdb table keeps only in-frame clones and is missing some. Of 2 million to 2.5 million clones listed, roughly 93% are singletons. Sequencing used naive CD4+ T cells from PBMCs. Subset given: CD45RA+ positively selected. These receptors were collected from a man between 18 and 35 years old in good health. Some clones in this sample may be carry-over from other donors' samples.

Only one count was recorded for this clone. The V call is TRBV6-5, the J call TRBJ2-7, with a possible D match to TRBD2 (5 bases). The CDR3 extends over 15 amino acids. V lost 3 bases to trimming and J lost 2 bases, with 14 bases between them. In germline, CDR1 is MNHEY, CDR2 SVGAGI. The CDR3 nucleotides are TGTGCCAGCAGTTATTCTAGCCCGGCGGCCTACGAGCAGTACTTC. Translated: CASSYSSPAAYEQYF.

The chain employs TRBV6-1 and TRBJ1-1, with D perhaps TRBD1 (6 bases). The CDR3 runs 15 residues. V shed 3 bases and J shed 5 bases, with 16 bases lying between them. Germline V CDR1 and CDR2: MNHNS, SASEGT. The CDR3: CASSERQAGRTEAFF. The CDR3 coding sequence is TGTGCCAGCAGTGAGCGACAGGCAGGGAGGACTGAAGCTTTCTTT.

The chain combines TRBV7-2 with TRBJ2-3; TRBD1 matches at 8 bases. This CDR3 spans 16 amino acids. The V gene end was trimmed by 1 base and the J gene end by 4 bases; junction bases not matched to a gene: 7. Germline V gene lookup returns CDR1 SGHTA and CDR2 FQGNSA. CDR3 in DNA: TGTGCCAGCAGCTTAGGGTCGGGACAGGCGGCAGATACGCAGTATTTT. It translates to CASSLGSGQAADTQYF.

The chain employs TRBV6-1 and TRBJ1-4; 9 bases are shared with TRBD1. The CDR3 has 16 residues. Germline V CDR1 and CDR2: MNHNS, SASEGT. V lost 1 base to trimming and J lost 10 bases; unmatched junction nucleotides: 10. The chain's CDR3 is CASSEVPGTGSGKLFF. CDR3 coding DNA: TGTGCCAGCAGTGAAGTTCCCGGGACAGGGTCAGGAAAACTGTTTTTT.

The V and J genes are TRBV5-8 and TRBJ1-1, with 8 bases lining up with TRBD1. The V segment lost 2 bases and the J segment 6 bases; nucleotides outside the gene matches: 6. CDR1 is SGHTS, CDR2 YDEGEE, per germline. The CDR3 sequence is 14 residues long. CDR3: CASSFGQGAAEAFF. The CDR3 DNA reads as TGTGCCAGCAGCTTTGGACAGGGAGCGGCTGAAGCTTTCTTT.

A remark on this clone: The same CDR3 also results from other DNA sequences found in this sample. V is TRBV5-1 and J is TRBJ2-7, with 13 bases aligning to TRBD2. CDR1 is SGHRS, CDR2 YFSETQ, per germline. V trimming: 4 bases; J trimming: 1 base; junction bases outside the gene matches: 2. This CDR3 comprises 15 residues. The CDR3 region is CASSRTSGSSYEQYF. DNA of the CDR3: TGCGCCAGCAGCAGGACTAGCGGGAGTTCCTACGAGCAGTACTTC.

V gene TRBV5-1 combines with J gene TRBJ2-7; 7 nucleotides agree with TRBD1. After removal of 4 bases from V and 5 bases from J, the junction contained 9 bases not matched to a gene. The length of the CDR3 is 14 residues. Germline V gene lookup returns CDR1 SGHRS and CDR2 YFSETQ. CDR3 protein: CASSIGDSINEQYF. The CDR3 DNA sequence: TGCGCCAGCAGCATTGGGGACAGCATTAACGAGCAGTACTTC. Drawing the rest from reference TRBV5-1 and TRBJ2-7, the complete variable domain is KAGVTQTPRYLIKTRGQQVTLSCSPISGHRSVSWYQQTPGQGLQFLFEYFSETQRNKGNFPGRFSGRQFSNSRSEMNVSTLELGDSALYLCASSIGDSINEQYFGPGTRLTVT.

The chain recombines TRBV19 with TRBJ1-2; TRBD1 might be the D (6 bases). Trimming left V 4 bases short and J 5 bases short, with 17 bases between. The germline gives CDR1 LNHDA, CDR2 SQIVND (reference sequence). This CDR3 comprises 15 residues. DNA for the CDR3: TGTGCCAGTAGTACCGCCGCCGGGGGCGGGTATGGCTACACCTTC. This encodes CASSTAAGGGYGYTF. Full variable domain (rest looked up from reference TRBV19 and TRBJ1-2): DGGITQSPKYLFRKEGQNVTLSCEQNLNHDAMYWYRQDPGQGLRLIYYSQIVNDFQKGDIAEGYSVSREKKESFPLTVTSAQKNPTAFYLCASSTAAGGGYGYTFGSGTRLTVV.

This clone was observed a handful of times. The chain couples TRBV6-1 to TRBJ1-3, with a possible D match to TRBD1 (5 bases). The CDR3 has 15 amino acids. Germline values: CDR1 MNHNS, CDR2 SASEGT. Trimming removed 3 bases at V and 0 bases at J, with 9 bases between. The CDR3, as DNA: TGTGCCAGCAGTGAGGCAGGGAACTCTGGAAACACCATATATTTT. Its protein is CASSEAGNSGNTIYF.

The rearrangement joins TRBV5-1 to TRBJ2-7; 9 bases are shared with TRBD1. V was clipped by 4 bases and J by 2 bases; unmatched bases: 4. Germline V lookup: CDR1 SGHRS, CDR2 YFSETQ. The CDR3 is 14 amino acids. The CDR3 is CASSQDRGPYEQYF. CDR3 bases: TGCGCCAGCAGCCAGGACAGGGGACCCTACGAGCAGTACTTC. Looking up the rest from reference TRBV5-1 and TRBJ2-7 gives the full variable domain: KAGVTQTPRYLIKTRGQQVTLSCSPISGHRSVSWYQQTPGQGLQFLFEYFSETQRNKGNFPGRFSGRQFSNSRSEMNVSTLELGDSALYLCASSQDRGPYEQYFGPGTRLTVT.

The CDR3 DNA is TGTGCCAGCAGCTTAGTAACGCGGGGCTCCACTGAAGCTTTCTTT. Protein sequence: CASSLVTRGSTEAFF. The V call is TRBV11-2, the J call TRBJ1-1, with a possible D match to TRBD1 (5 bases). Germline V gene sequence: CDR1 SGHAT, CDR2 FQNNGV. Trimming stripped 1 base from V and 4 bases from J, with 13 bases between. The CDR3 contains 15 residues.

The chain joins TRBV7-3 to TRBJ1-3; 9 nucleotides match TRBD1. The CDR3 spans 16 residues. After removal of 1 base from V and 4 bases from J, the junction contained 5 bases not matched to a gene. The germline gives CDR1 SGHTA, CDR2 FQGTGA. CDR3 in DNA: TGTGCCAGCAGCTTAAGCGGGACAGGGAGAGGAAACACCATATATTTT. Its translation is CASSLSGTGRGNTIYF.

The rearrangement joins TRBV28 to TRBJ1-5; D is ambiguous. Trimming took 6 bases from V and 2 from J, leaving 20 bases between them. The CDR3 contains 17 residues. Germline values: CDR1 MDHEN, CDR2 SYDVKM. The CDR3: CASSGWAAEGGNQPQHF. CDR3 coding DNA: TGTGCCAGCAGCGGATGGGCGGCCGAAGGAGGCAATCAGCCCCAGCATTTT.